The clone carrying this T cell receptor beta chain was seen only once. The sample is drawn from a study of blood T cell repertoires in COVID-19. Study context: Spain, Italy and the United States supplied samples that represented acute and convalescent COVID-19.

The V gene's germline CDR1 is SGHRS and CDR2 YFSETQ. The CDR3 totals 14 residues. The V and J ends lost 4 bases and 2 bases respectively, with 12 bases between them. Original methodology: Estimated nucleated cell counts came from reference gene primer amplification. The repertoire was sequenced with immunoSEQ multiplex PCR; TCRdb's copy has only in-frame clones and lacks some. V and J calls plus clone size are reproduced from that table; the DNA served to infer D and trimming. The profile shows over 90,000 clones, approximately 86% of them singletons. This sequence originates from a man aged 50-60 years with active or convalescent COVID-19. The specimen sequenced was peripheral blood. The chain joins TRBV5-1 to TRBJ1-1; D is unresolved. CDR3 coding DNA: TGCGCCAGCAGCGCTGACACAACCAACACTGAAGCTTTCTTT. Its translation: CASSADTTNTEAFF.